Listed here is a single T cell receptor beta chain. Its antigen is unidentified. This CDR3 contains 13 residues. Trimming took 6 bases from V and 4 from J, leaving 10 bases between them. The data derive from a study of T cells in localized non-small cell lung cancer. General study findings and limits: The study detected a median approximately 54 of the top 100 tumor clones in adjacent lung.

Assay: immunoSEQ multiplex PCR; the TCRdb copy retains only in-frame clones and omits some. The sample contains around 760 clones, 20% to 25% of which appear only once. V usage is TRBV6-7 and J usage is TRBJ1-5; D is unresolved. TRBV6-7 is assigned to the ORF class and has an uncertain function. This clonotype was sampled from a male donor older than 55 with stage III squamous cell lung carcinoma. Sample: lung tumor tissue, taken before any cancer treatment. The DNA of the CDR3 is TGTGCCAGCAGAGGGAGTTGGAATCAGCCCCAGCATTTT. As protein: CASRGSWNQPQHF.